There are many counts of the clone carrying this T cell receptor beta chain. What it binds is unknown. This sample was taken from a study of regulatory T cells in long-lasting Graves disease. This CDR3 is built from 15 residues. V was pared by 4 bases and J by 5 bases, with 6 bases of the junction left unmatched. Study findings and constraints: Persistent disease samples used TRBV28, TRBJ1-2 and TRBJ2-5 preferentially.

The time point denotes: newly diagnosed GD, antithyroid drugs for less than 3 months. RNA isolated from PBMCs was used to make the TCR library. Sequencing libraries for TCR beta were prepared with iRepertoire HTBI primers and Arm-PCR of CDR3 regions. TCRdb passed the multiplex PCR reads through MiXCR, listing each CDR3 protein once. Of 530,000 or so distinct CDR3 sequences in the sample, 13% were seen once. The sample was also reused in another study, on T cells in Graves' hyperthyroidism and ophthalmopathy. That report adds: Diagnoses were made from clinical symptoms, serum measures (thyroxine and TRAb), thyroid ultrasound and orbital computed tomography. Ophthalmopathy cases were set apart from stable hyperthyroidism by a 13 V-J model.

The clonotype originates from a man aged 25 to 40 with Graves disease. The chain has TRBV12-3 or TRBV12-4 and TRBJ2-1, with 9 bases aligning to TRBD2. Here the sequenced sample was peripheral blood mononuclear cells (PBMCs), taken at new diagnosis, from a patient treated with antithyroid drugs. The DNA for the CDR3 is TGTGCCAGCAGTTGGAGTAGCGGGAGCAACAATGAGCAGTTCTTC. Protein sequence: CASSWSSGSNNEQFF.